The rows below give T cell receptor beta chains drawn from one sample of a study of blood T cell repertoires in COVID-19. Measured with immunoSEQ multiplex PCR; TCRdb has only the in-frame clones, and not every one. This sample yields roughly 500,000 clones, of which 75% to 90% are seen a single time; approximately 2.9% belongs to the top ten. Material: peripheral blood. These receptors were taken from a human donor in a cohort sampled during active COVID-19. The CDR3 runs from the conserved cysteine through the conserved F or W. Fields, in order: V gene, J gene, CDR3 protein.

TRBV4-2	TRBJ1-1	CASSAPGTFGVGTEAFF
TRBV7-3	TRBJ2-1	CASSLSRGNEQFF
TRBV6-5	TRBJ2-7	CASRSGQIEYEQYF
TRBV29-1	TRBJ1-5	CSAAVSNQPQHF
TRBV2	TRBJ2-6	CARDLSRSSGANVLTF
TRBV19	TRBJ1-1	CASSPGQGVFAFF
TRBV19	TRBJ2-2	CASSSRSLRNTGELFF
TRBV11-2	TRBJ2-7	CASSPGLADEQYF
TRBV29-1	TRBJ1-4	CSAEVRQGGEKLFF
TRBV7-2	TRBJ2-7	CASRPAQGRGSYEQYF
TRBV24-1	TRBJ1-2	CATSDTAVTGYYGYTF
TRBV27	TRBJ1-1	CASNYGQGFGTEAFF
TRBV9	TRBJ2-1	CASSVSATGNEQFF
TRBV5-1	TRBJ1-3	CASSLAGGKSTGNTIYF
TRBV19	TRBJ1-5	CAACPRGQVISNQPQHF
TRBV6-4	TRBJ1-2	CASRETGVEDYTF
TRBV7-9	TRBJ1-2	CASSLESLTGGYTF
TRBV27	TRBJ1-3	CASSFGNSIYF